The source of this T cell receptor beta chain is a study of OX40 agonist ivuxolimab in advanced cancers. For the study in its entirety: Ivuxolimab was an agonistic, fully human IgG2 monoclonal antibody directed against OX40 (CD134), a costimulatory receptor. Prior anti-PD-1, anti-PD-L1 or anti-CTLA-4 therapy was permitted, and checkpoint inhibitors had been received by less than 45% of dose-escalation patients. In the dose-escalation cohort, around 80% of patients were male, and the mean age was 60 years with a range of roughly 23 to 90. Three dose-escalation patients achieved partial responses, one with hepatocellular carcinoma and two with cutaneous melanoma. The paper covers the monotherapy dose-escalation part of the phase I ivuxolimab trial, which included N of about 50 patients. Intravenous ivuxolimab was administered to patients every 2 weeks at six dose levels: 0.01, 0.1, 0.3, 1.5, 3 and 10 mg/kg. The point of sequencing TCRbeta in the periphery was to test whether ivuxolimab changed TCR sequence diversity and drove clonal T-cell expansion. Among the roughly 52 dose-escalation patients, around 19 had hepatocellular carcinoma, approximately 15 melanoma, 9 renal cell carcinoma and 9 head and neck cancer.

The germline V gene provides CDR1 MGHDK and CDR2 SYGVNS. The junction carries 18 bases between V and J, which are trimmed by 0 bases and 4 bases respectively. From cysteine to phenylalanine, the CDR3 is 18 amino acids long. The entry retains the CDR3 DNA only, 54 bases that are in frame from base 1. The trial excluded patients who had a history of autoimmune disease or were on systemic immunosuppression. Peripheral blood for TCR sequencing was collected from all dose cohorts at baseline, on cycle 4 day 1, and on cycle 7 day 1. Samples came from an open-label, multicenter, first-in-human phase I dose-escalation trial of ivuxolimab. Adults with locally advanced or metastatic melanoma, renal cell, hepatocellular, or head and neck squamous cell carcinoma were enrolled in the trial. Before TCR sequencing, CD4+ T cells and CD8+ T cells from peripheral blood were sorted into separate populations. Genomic DNA was isolated from the sorted cells so that the TCRbeta CDR3 region could be sequenced. The immunoSEQ Assay was used for sequencing of TCRbeta CDR3 regions. This immuneACCESS table, as held by TCRdb, lists in-frame sequences with V and J called but not all clones. Of the missing ones, under half trace to an unresolved V gene in checked studies; the others have no known cause. The sample table holds around 56,000 clones, of which around 86% were seen once. The top ten clonotypes cover under 6% of the sample.

The study at large found these results: In partial responders in the 0.1-3.0 mg/kg groups, normalized peripheral clonal expansion was found to be among the lowest, especially among CD8+ T cells. At doses of 0.1 to 3.0 mg/kg, clonal expansion of both CD4+ and CD8+ T cells in blood was seen between baseline and week 6. After ivuxolimab, CD8+ T cells had more expanded clones than CD4+ T cells on average. Low levels of normalized T-cell clonal expansion were also seen in some patients who did not respond. Antigen specificity was not determined for the clonally expanded peripheral T cells.

As regards this clone: The antigen this receptor binds is unknown. Per-base quality was not reported, and no clone a single base away is much larger than it.

The clonotype was recovered from an adult with an advanced solid tumor such as melanoma, head and neck, liver or kidney cancer. This sample comprised CD4+ or CD8+ T cells sorted from blood, obtained in a trial of the OX40 agonist ivuxolimab. Here the chain combines TRBV25-1 and TRBJ1-4; there is no confident call for the D gene. The DNA sequence is given as TGTGCCAGCAGTGAATATTATAATCTCGAAGGGTTTAATGAAAAACTGTTTTTT. Its product reads: CASSEYYNLEGFNEKLFF.